Presented here are 6 T cell receptor beta chains from one specimen sequenced in a study of blood T cell repertoires in COVID-19. Profiling relied on immunoSEQ multiplex PCR, and the TCRdb table lists in-frame clones only, not all of them. This table has 210,000 or so clones, 80% to 90% appearing once. The sample consisted of peripheral blood. The receptor set was obtained from a man aged 45-65 years with active or convalescent COVID-19.

The chain combines TRBV25-1 with TRBJ1-2; 8 positions match TRBD1. CDR3 size: 12 residues. Germline CDR1 MGHDK, CDR2 SYGVNS. Unmatched junction bases numbered 3, after V lost 7 bases and J lost 5 bases. The CDR3, as DNA: TGTGCCAGCACAGGGGGCGGGTATGGCTACACCTTC. Translated: CASTGGGYGYTF.

This rearrangement joins TRBV7-9 to TRBJ1-1; D possibly corresponds to TRBD1 (5 bases). This CDR3 is 15 amino acids long. The ends were cut back, 5 bases at V and 1 base at J, with 14 bases in the middle. The germline gives CDR1 SEHNR, CDR2 FQNEAQ (reference sequence). DNA for the CDR3: TGTGCCAGCAGCCTCGCCCGACAGACGAACACTGAAGCTTTCTTT. Translating it yields CASSLARQTNTEAFF.

This chain joins TRBV7-3 and TRBJ1-5, with D unresolved. The V gene's germline CDR1 is SGHTA and CDR2 FQGTGA. The CDR3 covers 14 residues. Trimming removed 2 bases from V and 0 bases from J, with 5 bases in between. This chain's CDR3 is CASSLENSNQPQHF. For the CDR3, the DNA is TGTGCCAGCAGCTTAGAGAATAGCAATCAGCCCCAGCATTTT.

The V call is TRBV7-9, the J call TRBJ1-2, with 10 bases that match TRBD1. CDR1 is SEHNR and CDR2 is FQNEAQ in the germline V gene (reference sequence). This CDR3 region has 16 residues. J lost 3 bases, V lost 1 base, and 5 bases had no gene match. The CDR3, as DNA: TGTGCCAGCAGCTTAGGGGACAGGGGTAGGGACTATGGCTACACCTTC. The encoded protein is CASSLGDRGRDYGYTF. Together with reference TRBV7-9 and TRBJ1-2, the CDR3 gives the full variable domain: DTGVSQNPRHKITKRGQNVTFRCDPISEHNRLYWYRQTLGQGPEFLTYFQNEAQLEKSRLLSDRFSAERPKGSFSTLEIQRTEQGDSAMYLCASSLGDRGRDYGYTFGSGTRLTVV.

This rearrangement joins TRBV7-2 to TRBJ2-3; D is ambiguous. Trimming pared 4 bases from V and 6 bases from J, leaving 11 bases between. Germline CDR1 reads SGHTA; CDR2 reads FQGNSA. The CDR3 totals 13 residues. CDR3 sequence: CASSSHLLDTQYF. As DNA, the CDR3 is TGTGCCAGCAGCTCCCACCTACTGGATACGCAGTATTTT.

This clone was seen only a few times. The chain joins TRBV30 to TRBJ2-7, with D perhaps matching TRBD2 (6 bases). Trimming took off 0 bases at V and 4 bases at J, with 10 bases between the two ends. Germline V gene sequence: CDR1 GTSNPN, CDR2 SVGIG (reference sequence). The CDR3 consists of 13 residues. The CDR3 coding sequence is TGTGCCTGGAGTGTGGGGGGAGAGTACGAGCAGTACTTC. Its protein is CAWSVGGEYEQYF.